This T cell receptor beta chain was recovered during a study of siplizumab effects on memory and regulatory T cells (dated by TCRdb to between 2019 and 2020). General notes on the study: The study examined how the anti-CD2 antibody siplizumab affects alloreactive T-cell subsets in allogeneic mixed lymphocyte reactions built from human PBMCs. Summary of the overall study and its limitations: Whether proliferating Tregs from siplizumab cultures actually had suppressive function was not functionally confirmed. Unstimulated naive T cells appeared more diverse than memory T cells, and naive cells seemed to contribute substantially to the alloresponse. About 75-95% of proliferating CD4+ or CD8+ clones could not be given a naive or memory phenotype. The cumulative frequency of alloreactive sequences that could be traced back to unstimulated CD4+ memory T cells was significantly reduced by siplizumab. In reactions with siplizumab, an average of roughly 70% of mappable alloreactive CD4+ clones were Treg-derived, compared with roughly 27% in control reactions. Because sequences at frequencies below about 10^-5 were poorly captured, only a minor fraction of alloreactive clones could be mapped back to unstimulated subsets.

TCRbeta CDR3 sequencing was performed on sorted unstimulated T cells and on proliferating T cells recovered from mixed lymphocyte reactions. Fresh whole blood from around 11 HLA-typed healthy donors was used to isolate PBMCs. Points on this clone: The clone's antigen remains unknown. Within one base of it there is no much larger clone, and no base qualities were kept.

Trimming at the junction amounts to 3 bases on V and 4 bases on J, and the germline ends lie 12 bases apart. The CDR3 holds 15 amino acids from the cysteine to the phenylalanine. Only the CDR3 region is kept as DNA, spanning 45 bases read in frame from base 1. Library generation was performed with the immunoSEQ multiplex PCR assay. The deep sequencing platform assayed approximately 10^5 TCR templates per sample. Genomic DNA extracted from sorted T cells was used for TCRbeta CDR3 sequencing. Per the original workflow: The R programming language was used for clonal analysis of the TCRbeta CDR3 data. Unstimulated samples were compared with post-reaction CFSE-low samples to define alloreactive CD4+ and CD8+ clones. Alloreactive CD4+ clones were assigned to regulatory or non-regulatory origin by matching sequences to sorted unstimulated Treg and non-Treg repertoires. Here the immuneACCESS table is served through TCRdb, limited to in-frame sequences with V and J called. Missing clones are a known gap in these copies; in checked studies unresolved V genes cover under half, and the rest lacks a known reason. Clone size and the V and J calls come from that table; the DNA yielded D and trimming. The sample table records over 70,000 clones; 90% of these occur just once. Together, the top ten hold roughly 15% of the sample.

The receptor chain draws on TRBV23-1 and TRBJ1-4; TRBD1 could be the D gene, as 6 bases match. TRBV23-1 is an open reading frame, and its role is uncertain. Sequenced input: CD4+ T cells sorted from blood. The clonotype was recovered from a human donor in good health. The nucleotide sequence reads TGCGCCAGCAGTCAGTTCAGGGGACTTAATGAAAAACTGTTTTTT. This sequence encodes CASSQFRGLNEKLFF.